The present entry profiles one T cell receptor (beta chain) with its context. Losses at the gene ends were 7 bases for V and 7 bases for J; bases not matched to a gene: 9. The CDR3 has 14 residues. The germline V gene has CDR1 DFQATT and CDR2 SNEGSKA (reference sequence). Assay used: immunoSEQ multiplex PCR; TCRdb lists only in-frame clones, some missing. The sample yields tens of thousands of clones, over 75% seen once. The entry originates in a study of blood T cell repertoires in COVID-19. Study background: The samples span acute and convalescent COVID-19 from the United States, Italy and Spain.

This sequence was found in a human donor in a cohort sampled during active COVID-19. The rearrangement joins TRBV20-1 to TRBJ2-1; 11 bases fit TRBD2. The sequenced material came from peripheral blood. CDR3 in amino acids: CSVCDSGRANEQFF. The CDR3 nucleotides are TGCAGTGTTTGTGATAGCGGGAGGGCAAATGAGCAGTTCTTC.